A single T cell receptor (beta chain) is shown here with its context. Individuals aged about 18 to 90 years were recruited from roughly 22 US areas. Clinical history as reported by participants underpinned cohort assignment. Either two negative PCRs, clearance, or symptom resolution qualified Cohort 3 donors as recovered. The data were produced by immunoSEQ multiplex PCR, yet TCRdb's version contains in-frame clones alone and is incomplete. The table has 180,000 or so clones, 75% to 90% seen once. This sample was included in a study of blood T cell repertoires in COVID-19. About the research overall: In each case, the material was cDNA or gDNA derived from T cells, B-cell-depleted T cells, or PBMCs.

The CDR3 is 16 residues long. CDR1 is SGHKS, CDR2 YYEKEE, per germline (reference sequence). The V end was cut by 4 bases, the J end by 2 bases, with 18 bases between. The sequence came from a woman in her fifties or sixties who had recovered from COVID-19. Sequencing was performed on PBMCs or T cells enriched from blood (not recorded which). The chain uses TRBV5-5 and TRBJ2-5; no reliable D call. Here the CDR3 DNA reads TGTGCCAGCAGCCCTGGTGCGGAGACCAGACAAGAGACCCAGTACTTC. Protein sequence: CASSPGAETRQETQYF.